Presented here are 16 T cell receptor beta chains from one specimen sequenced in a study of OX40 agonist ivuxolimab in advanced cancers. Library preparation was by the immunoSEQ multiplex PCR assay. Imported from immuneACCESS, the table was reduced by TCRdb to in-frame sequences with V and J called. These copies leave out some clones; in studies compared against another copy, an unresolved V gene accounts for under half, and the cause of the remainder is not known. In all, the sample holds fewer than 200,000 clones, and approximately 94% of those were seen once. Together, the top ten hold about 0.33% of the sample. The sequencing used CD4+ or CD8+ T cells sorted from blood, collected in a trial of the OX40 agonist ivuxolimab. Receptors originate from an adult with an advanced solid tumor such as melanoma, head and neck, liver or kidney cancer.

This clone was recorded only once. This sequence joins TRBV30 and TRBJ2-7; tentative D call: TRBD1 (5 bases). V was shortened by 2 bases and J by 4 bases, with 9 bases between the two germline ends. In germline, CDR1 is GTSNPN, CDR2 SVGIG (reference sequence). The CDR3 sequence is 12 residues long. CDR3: CAWSPGSYEQYF. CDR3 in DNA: TGTGCCTGGAGTCCAGGGTCGTACGAGCAGTACTTC.

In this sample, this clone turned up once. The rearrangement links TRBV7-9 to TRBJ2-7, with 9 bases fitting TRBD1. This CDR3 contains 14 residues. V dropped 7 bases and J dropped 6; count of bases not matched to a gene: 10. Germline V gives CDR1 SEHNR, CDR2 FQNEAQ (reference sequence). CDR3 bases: TGTGCCAGCAACCCGGGACAGGGCCCCCGCGAGCAGTACTTC. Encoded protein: CASNPGQGPREQYF.

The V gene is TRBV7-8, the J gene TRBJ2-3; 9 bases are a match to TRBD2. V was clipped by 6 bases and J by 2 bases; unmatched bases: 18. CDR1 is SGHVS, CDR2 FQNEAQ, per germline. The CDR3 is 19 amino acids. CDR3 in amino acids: CASSYPTFISGGSTDTQYF. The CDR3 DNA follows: TGTGCCAGCAGTTATCCAACCTTCATTAGCGGGGGCTCCACAGATACGCAGTATTTT.

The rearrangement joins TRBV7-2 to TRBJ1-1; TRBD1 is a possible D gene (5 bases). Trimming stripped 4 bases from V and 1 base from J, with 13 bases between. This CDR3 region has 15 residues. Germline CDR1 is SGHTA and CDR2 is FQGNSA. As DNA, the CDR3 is TGTGCCAGCAGCTCCGACCTGACAGCGAACACTGAAGCTTTCTTT. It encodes CASSSDLTANTEAFF.

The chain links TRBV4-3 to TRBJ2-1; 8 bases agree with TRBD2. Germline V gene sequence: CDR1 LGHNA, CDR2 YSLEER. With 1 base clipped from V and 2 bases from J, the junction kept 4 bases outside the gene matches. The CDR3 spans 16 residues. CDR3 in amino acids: CASSQVGGGTYNEQFF. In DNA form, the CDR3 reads TGCGCCAGCAGCCAAGTGGGCGGGGGGACCTACAATGAGCAGTTCTTC.

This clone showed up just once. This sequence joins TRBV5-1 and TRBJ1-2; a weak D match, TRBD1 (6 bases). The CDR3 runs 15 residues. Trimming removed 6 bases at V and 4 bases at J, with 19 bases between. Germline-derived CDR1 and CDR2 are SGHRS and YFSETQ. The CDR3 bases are TGCGCCAGCAACCCCTCCGGGACACGGACCTATGGCTACACCTTC. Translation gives CASNPSGTRTYGYTF.

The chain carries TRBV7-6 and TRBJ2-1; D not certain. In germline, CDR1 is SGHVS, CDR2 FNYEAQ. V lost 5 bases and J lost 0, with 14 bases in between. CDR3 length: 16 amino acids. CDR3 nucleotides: TGTGCCAGCAGCCGCGACTCTTATCTCTCCTACAATGAGCAGTTCTTC. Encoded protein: CASSRDSYLSYNEQFF.

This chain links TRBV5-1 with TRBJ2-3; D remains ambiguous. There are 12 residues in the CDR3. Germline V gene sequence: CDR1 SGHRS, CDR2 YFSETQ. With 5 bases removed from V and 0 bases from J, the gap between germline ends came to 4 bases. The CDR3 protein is CASSHSTDTQYF. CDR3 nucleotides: TGCGCCAGCAGTCATAGCACAGATACGCAGTATTTT.

The CDR3: CASSQDRGYEPQHF. CDR3 DNA sequence: TGCGCCAGCAGCCAAGATCGGGGGTACGAACCCCAGCATTTT. The chain carries TRBV4-3 and TRBJ1-5; tentative D call: TRBD1 (5 bases). Germline-derived CDR1 and CDR2 are LGHNA and YSLEER. Trimming removed 0 bases at V and 10 bases at J, with 13 bases between. The CDR3 extends over 14 amino acids.

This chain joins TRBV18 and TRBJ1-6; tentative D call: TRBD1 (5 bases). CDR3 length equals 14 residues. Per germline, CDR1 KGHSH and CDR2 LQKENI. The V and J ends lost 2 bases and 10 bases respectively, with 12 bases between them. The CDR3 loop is CASSPGGLGSPLHF. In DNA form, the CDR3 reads TGTGCCAGCTCACCAGGGGGTTTGGGATCACCCCTCCACTTT.

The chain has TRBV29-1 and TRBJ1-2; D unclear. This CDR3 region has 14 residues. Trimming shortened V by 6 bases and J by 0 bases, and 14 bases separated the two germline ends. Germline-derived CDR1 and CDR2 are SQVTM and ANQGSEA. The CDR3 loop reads CSVKGIYANYGYTF. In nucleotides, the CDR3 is TGCAGCGTGAAGGGAATCTACGCTAACTATGGCTACACCTTC.

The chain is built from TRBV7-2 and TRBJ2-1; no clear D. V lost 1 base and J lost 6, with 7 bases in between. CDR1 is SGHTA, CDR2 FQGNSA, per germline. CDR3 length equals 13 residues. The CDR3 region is CASSLVSPNEQFF. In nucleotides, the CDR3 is TGTGCCAGCAGCTTAGTTAGCCCCAATGAGCAGTTCTTC.

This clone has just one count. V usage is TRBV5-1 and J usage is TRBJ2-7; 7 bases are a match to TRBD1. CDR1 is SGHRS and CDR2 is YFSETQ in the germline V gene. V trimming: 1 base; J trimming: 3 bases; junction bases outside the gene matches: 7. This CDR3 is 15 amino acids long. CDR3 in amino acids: CASSLTGVILYEQYF. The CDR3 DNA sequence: TGCGCCAGCAGCTTGACAGGGGTTATTCTCTACGAGCAGTACTTC.

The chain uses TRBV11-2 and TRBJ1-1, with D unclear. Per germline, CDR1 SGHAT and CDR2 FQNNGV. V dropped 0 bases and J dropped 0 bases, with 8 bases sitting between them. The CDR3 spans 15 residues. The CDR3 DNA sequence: TGTGCCAGCAGCTTAGAGGTTTTCATGAACACTGAAGCTTTCTTT. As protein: CASSLEVFMNTEAFF.

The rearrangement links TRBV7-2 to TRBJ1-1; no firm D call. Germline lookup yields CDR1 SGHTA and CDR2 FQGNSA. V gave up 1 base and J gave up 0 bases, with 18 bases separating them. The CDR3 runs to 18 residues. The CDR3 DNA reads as TGTGCCAGCAGCTTAGAAGGAGGGTTCGTATTAATGAACACTGAAGCTTTCTTT. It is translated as CASSLEGGFVLMNTEAFF. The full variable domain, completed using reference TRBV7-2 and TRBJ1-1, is GAGVSQSPSNKVTEKGKDVELRCDPISGHTALYWYRQSLGQGLEFLIYFQGNSAPDKSGLPSDRFSAERTGGSVSTLTIQRTQQEDSAVYLCASSLEGGFVLMNTEAFFGQGTRLTVV.

CDR3 sequence: CASSPRQGIANNEKLFF. The CDR3 coding sequence is TGTGCCAGCAGCCCTAGACAGGGGATCGCGAATAATGAAAAACTGTTTTTT. The rearrangement links TRBV9 to TRBJ1-4; 8 bases line up with TRBD1. The CDR3 length is 17 residues. With 4 bases clipped from V and 4 bases from J, the junction kept 12 bases outside the gene matches. Looked up from germline, CDR1 is SGDLS and CDR2 is YYNGEE.